The 17 T cell receptor beta chains below come from one sample, sequenced in a study of CD8 T cells in ankylosing spondylitis. The study, taken as a whole, reports: Ankylosing spondylitis blood appeared to carry a characteristic TCR beta motif of roughly eight highly homologous variants.

Their cognate antigens are unknown. TCRdb reanalysed the 5' RACE reads using MiXCR and keeps one entry per CDR3 protein. The sample includes about 340,000 distinct CDR3 sequences, roughly 8% of them seen just once. Input material: blood, either unsorted or a sorted T cell fraction (not recorded which). The receptors come from a male donor with ankylosing spondylitis.

This clonotype was recorded a few times. This chain connects TRBV20-1 to TRBJ2-1, with 12 bases that match TRBD2. Germline CDR1 and CDR2: DFQATT and SNEGSKA (reference sequence). This CDR3 comprises 17 residues. The J segment lost 3 bases and the V segment lost 0 bases, leaving 6 bases of the junction unmatched. The DNA for the CDR3 is TGCAGTGCTAGAGAGGGACTAGCGGGTCTAAACTACAATGAGCAGTTCTTC. Encoded protein: CSAREGLAGLNYNEQFF.

This clonotype was recorded at least ten times. This rearrangement joins TRBV2 to TRBJ2-7, with D possibly matching TRBD2 (5 bases). V was pared by 7 bases and J by 1 base, with 14 bases between. This CDR3 has 14 residues. From germline, CDR1 is SNHLY and CDR2 FYNNEI. The CDR3 bases are TGTGCCAGCATGCAGCAGGACTCTTCCTACGAGCAGTACTTC. Its protein is CASMQQDSSYEQYF.

The V gene is TRBV3-1, the J gene TRBJ2-7; TRBD1 matches 11 bases. Germline loops: CDR1 LGHDT, CDR2 YNNKEL (reference sequence). With V trimmed by 4 bases and J by 5 bases, 7 bases remained unmatched. The CDR3 covers 15 residues. The CDR3 spells CASSPGQGAMHEQYF. In DNA form, the CDR3 reads TGTGCCAGCAGCCCCGGACAGGGGGCGATGCACGAGCAGTACTTC.

At least ten counts were recorded for this clonotype. This chain uses TRBV7-3 with TRBJ2-7; TRBD2 matches 9 bases. Germline V gives CDR1 SGHTA, CDR2 FQGTGA. The junction had 3 bases not matched to a gene; V was cut back by 0 bases and J by 3 bases. The CDR3 contains 15 residues. CDR3 nucleotides: TGTGCCAGCAGCTTAACGGGAGCGGGAGGCTACGAGCAGTACTTC. As protein: CASSLTGAGGYEQYF. The entire variable domain, with the rest obtained from reference TRBV7-3 and TRBJ2-7, is as follows: GAGVSQTPSNKVTEKGKYVELRCDPISGHTALYWYRQSLGQGPEFLIYFQGTGAADDSGLPNDRFFAVRPEGSVSTLKIQRTERGDSAVYLCASSLTGAGGYEQYFGPGTRLTVT.

This chain connects TRBV20-1 to TRBJ2-5; D might be TRBD2 (6 bases). This CDR3 comprises 14 residues. Germline V lookup: CDR1 DFQATT, CDR2 SNEGSKA (reference sequence). Trimming removed 3 bases from V and 5 bases from J, with 16 bases in between. CDR3 amino acids: CSASPPGLRETQYF. The CDR3 nucleotides are TGCAGTGCTAGCCCACCGGGACTCAGGGAGACCCAGTACTTC.

The V call is TRBV29-1, the J call TRBJ2-7; D not resolved. The V end was cut by 4 bases, the J end by 5 bases, with 12 bases between. This CDR3 has 12 amino acids. Germline CDR1 reads SQVTM; CDR2 reads ANQGSEA. CDR3 DNA sequence: TGCAGCGTTGCCAGAGACCTTGACGAGCAGTACTTC. It encodes CSVARDLDEQYF.

The gene calls are TRBV11-1 and TRBJ2-1; D might be TRBD2 (6 bases). Deletions cut 6 bases from V and 3 bases from J, with 27 bases between. The germline gives CDR1 SGHAT, CDR2 FQDESV (reference sequence). CDR3 length: 19 residues. CDR3 loop: CASSPRDSYSGANYNEQFF. The CDR3 DNA reads as TGTGCCAGCAGTCCGCGGGATTCTTATAGCGGAGCTAACTACAATGAGCAGTTCTTC. The variable domain in full, with the rest retrieved from reference TRBV11-1 and TRBJ2-1, is EAEVAQSPRYKITEKSQAVAFWCDPISGHATLYWYRQILGQGPELLVQFQDESVVDDSQLPKDRFSAERLKGVDSTLKIQPAELGDSAMYLCASSPRDSYSGANYNEQFFGPGTRLTVL.

This clonotype was detected only a few times. The chain combines TRBV7-7 with TRBJ2-1; D unclear. The CDR3 is made up of 15 amino acids. The germline gives CDR1 SSHAT, CDR2 FNYEAQ (reference sequence). Trimming cost V 1 base and J 4 bases, with 11 bases left between them. The CDR3: CASSLGPSPYNEQFF. CDR3 DNA sequence: TGTGCCAGCAGCTTAGGGCCTTCTCCATACAATGAGCAGTTCTTC. Full variable domain (remainder filled in from reference TRBV7-7 and TRBJ2-1): GAGVSQSPRYKVTKRGQDVTLRCDPISSHATLYWYQQALGQGPEFLTYFNYEAQPDKSGLPSDRFSAERPEGSISTLTIQRTEQRDSAMYRCASSLGPSPYNEQFFGPGTRLTVL.

The rearrangement joins TRBV5-1 to TRBJ2-3; TRBD1 agrees at 8 bases. The V gene end was trimmed by 4 bases and the J gene end by 4 bases; junction bases not matched to a gene: 8. Germline-derived CDR1 and CDR2 are SGHRS and YFSETQ. The CDR3 consists of 15 residues. CDR3 sequence (DNA): TGCGCCAGCAGCCCACGGACAGGGAGGTCAGATACGCAGTATTTT. Amino acids: CASSPRTGRSDTQYF.

J is TRBJ2-2 and V is TRBV12-3 or TRBV12-4; a weak D match, TRBD1 (5 bases). Trimming took off 0 bases at V and 5 bases at J, with 10 bases between the two ends. This CDR3 region has 15 residues. CDR3 region: CASSLALQVTGELFF. DNA for the CDR3: TGTGCCAGCAGTTTAGCGCTACAGGTTACCGGGGAGCTGTTTTTT.

This clonotype appeared many times. The CDR3 region has the DNA TGTGCCAGCAGCTTTCCAGCGGGATACAATGAGCAGTTCTTC. The encoded protein is CASSFPAGYNEQFF. This rearrangement joins TRBV5-6 to TRBJ2-1; 7 positions agree with TRBD2. V trimming: 2 bases; J trimming: 4 bases; junction bases outside the gene matches: 3. In germline, CDR1 is SGHDT, CDR2 YYEEEE. The CDR3 has 14 amino acids.

V is TRBV27 and J is TRBJ1-2; tentative D call: TRBD1 (5 bases). The ends were cut back, 6 bases at V and 2 bases at J, with 10 bases in the middle. This CDR3 region has 13 residues. The V gene's germline CDR1 is MNHEY and CDR2 SMNVEV (reference sequence). The CDR3 nucleotides are TGTGCCAGCAGGTCGGGGCAGAACTATGGCTACACCTTC. Its protein is CASRSGQNYGYTF.

The rearrangement uses TRBV5-6 and TRBJ2-7; D ambiguous. The CDR3 consists of 14 residues. Per germline, CDR1 SGHDT and CDR2 YYEEEE. Trimming took off 4 bases at V and 0 bases at J, with 11 bases between the two ends. The CDR3 DNA reads as TGTGCCAGCAGCCTGACCTGGAGCTCCTACGAGCAGTACTTC. It translates to CASSLTWSSYEQYF.

This clonotype was seen a handful of times. CDR3 bases: TGCGCCAGCAGCTGGGGTCGAGAAGATGGCTACACCTTC. It yields the protein CASSWGREDGYTF. J is TRBJ1-2 and V is TRBV5-1; the D is unclear. The length of the CDR3 is 13 residues. Trimming pared 3 bases from V and 6 bases from J, leaving 12 bases between. The germline V gene encodes CDR1 SGHRS and CDR2 YFSETQ.

This clonotype was found a few times. The chain employs TRBV20-1 and TRBJ1-5; no reliable D call. Germline values: CDR1 DFQATT, CDR2 SNEGSKA (reference sequence). The V gene lost 5 bases and the J gene lost 2 bases, with 19 bases spanning the gap. The CDR3 runs to 16 residues. The CDR3 loop is CSADPDGNVGNQPQHF. Written as DNA, the CDR3 is TGCAGTGCTGACCCGGACGGGAACGTCGGCAATCAGCCCCAGCATTTT.

This rearrangement joins TRBV6-2 or TRBV6-3 to TRBJ1-5; D perhaps matches TRBD1 (6 bases). Germline CDR1 reads MNHEY; CDR2 reads SVGEGT. The CDR3 has 15 amino acids. Trimming left V 7 bases short and J 7 bases short, with 20 bases between. In DNA form, the CDR3 reads TGTGCCAGCACTCCTACCAACAGGGTTAGCCAGCCCCAGCATTTT. It is translated as CASTPTNRVSQPQHF.

The V call is TRBV10-3, the J call TRBJ2-7; 7 bases agree with TRBD2. Germline V gene data show CDR1 as ENHRY and CDR2 as SYGVKD. V was pared by 10 bases and J by 3 bases, with 9 bases of the junction left unmatched. The CDR3 extends over 13 amino acids. The CDR3 nucleotides are TGTGCCAGCGAGGCTAGCGGCTTCTACGAGCAGTACTTC. The encoded protein is CASEASGFYEQYF.